This TCR beta chain emerged from a study of PD-1 blockade in mismatch repair-deficient tumors. The table came from immunoSEQ multiplex PCR; TCRdb's copy has only in-frame clones and leaves some out. The sample has just under 80,000 clones; about four fifths are singletons. The germline V gene has CDR1 MGHRA and CDR2 YSYEKL. Trimming took 4 bases from V and 6 from J, leaving 16 bases between them. The CDR3 loop spans 15 amino acids. The sequenced sample was peripheral blood, obtained 44 weeks after starting pembrolizumab. This receptor was identified in an adult with mismatch repair-deficient cancer. This sequence joins TRBV4-1 and TRBJ2-1; either TRBD1 or TRBD2 may supply D (5 bases each). CDR3 loop: CASSREGSKFNEQFF. The CDR3 DNA reads TGCGCCAGCAGCCGAGAGGGGAGTAAGTTCAATGAGCAGTTCTTC.